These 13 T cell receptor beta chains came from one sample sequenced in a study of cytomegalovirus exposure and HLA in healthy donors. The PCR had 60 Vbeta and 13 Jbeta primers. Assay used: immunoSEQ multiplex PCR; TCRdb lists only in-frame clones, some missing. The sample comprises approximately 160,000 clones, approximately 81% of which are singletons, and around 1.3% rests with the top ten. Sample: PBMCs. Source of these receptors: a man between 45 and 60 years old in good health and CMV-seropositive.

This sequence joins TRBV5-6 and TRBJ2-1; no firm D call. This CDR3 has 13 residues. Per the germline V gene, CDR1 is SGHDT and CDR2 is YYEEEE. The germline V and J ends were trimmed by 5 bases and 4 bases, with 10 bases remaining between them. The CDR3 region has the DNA TGTGCCAGCAGTTTGCTCAGGTACAATGAGCAGTTCTTC. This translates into CASSLLRYNEQFF.

The CDR3 is CAWSVQGLYGYTF. CDR3 nucleotide sequence: TGTGCCTGGAGTGTCCAGGGACTCTATGGCTACACCTTC. The rearrangement uses TRBV30 and TRBJ1-2; perhaps TRBD1 as D (5 bases). Trimming left V 0 bases short and J 4 bases short, with 9 bases between. The CDR3 is 13 residues long. CDR1 is GTSNPN, CDR2 SVGIG, per germline (reference sequence).

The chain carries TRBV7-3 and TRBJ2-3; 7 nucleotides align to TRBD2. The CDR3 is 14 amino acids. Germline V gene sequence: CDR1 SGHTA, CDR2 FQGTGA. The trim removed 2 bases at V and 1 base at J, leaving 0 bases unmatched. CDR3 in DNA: TGTGCCAGCAGCTTACGGGAGGGCACAGATACGCAGTATTTT. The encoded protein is CASSLREGTDTQYF.

CDR3 loop: CASSPPGQGARNTEAFF. CDR3 nucleotide sequence: TGTGCCAGCAGTCCCCCGGGACAGGGGGCGCGGAACACTGAAGCTTTCTTT. V and J are TRBV27 and TRBJ1-1; 12 nucleotides line up with TRBD1. The trim removed 5 bases at V and 1 base at J, leaving 8 bases unmatched. This CDR3 has 17 amino acids. Per germline, CDR1 MNHEY and CDR2 SMNVEV (reference sequence).

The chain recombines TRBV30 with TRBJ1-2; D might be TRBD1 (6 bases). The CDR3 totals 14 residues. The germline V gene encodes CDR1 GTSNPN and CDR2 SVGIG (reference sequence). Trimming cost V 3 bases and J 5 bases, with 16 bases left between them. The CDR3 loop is CAWRARDIEYGYTF. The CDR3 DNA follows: TGTGCCTGGAGGGCCCGGGACATAGAGTATGGCTACACCTTC.

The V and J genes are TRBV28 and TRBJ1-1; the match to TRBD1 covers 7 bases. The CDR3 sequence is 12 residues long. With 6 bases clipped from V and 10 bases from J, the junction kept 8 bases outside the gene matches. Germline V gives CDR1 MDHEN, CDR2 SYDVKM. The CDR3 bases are TGTGCCAGCAGCAAGAGACAGGGCTCAGCTTTCTTT. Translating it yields CASSKRQGSAFF.

CDR3 in DNA: TGTGCCTGGAGTGGCGGGGGGCTAGAGACCCAGTACTTC. The encoded protein is CAWSGGGLETQYF. This rearrangement joins TRBV30 to TRBJ2-5; TRBD2 aligns across 8 bases. The CDR3 totals 13 residues. CDR1 and CDR2 from the germline V gene are GTSNPN and SVGIG (reference sequence). Trimming cost V 1 base and J 4 bases; bases outside gene matches: 2.

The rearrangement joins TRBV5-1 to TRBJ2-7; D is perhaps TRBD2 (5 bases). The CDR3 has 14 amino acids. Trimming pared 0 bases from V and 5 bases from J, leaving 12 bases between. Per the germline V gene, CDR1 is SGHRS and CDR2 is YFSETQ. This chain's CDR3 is CASSLAGIQDEQYF. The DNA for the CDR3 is TGCGCCAGCAGCTTGGCCGGGATCCAGGACGAGCAGTACTTC. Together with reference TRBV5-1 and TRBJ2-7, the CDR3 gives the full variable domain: KAGVTQTPRYLIKTRGQQVTLSCSPISGHRSVSWYQQTPGQGLQFLFEYFSETQRNKGNFPGRFSGRQFSNSRSEMNVSTLELGDSALYLCASSLAGIQDEQYFGPGTRLTVT.

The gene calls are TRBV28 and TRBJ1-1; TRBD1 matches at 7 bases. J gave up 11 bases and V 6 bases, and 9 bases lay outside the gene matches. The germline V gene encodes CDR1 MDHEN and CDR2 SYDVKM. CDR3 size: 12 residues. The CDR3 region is CASRGDRDRAFF. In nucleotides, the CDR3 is TGTGCCAGCAGAGGAGACAGGGATCGGGCTTTCTTT.

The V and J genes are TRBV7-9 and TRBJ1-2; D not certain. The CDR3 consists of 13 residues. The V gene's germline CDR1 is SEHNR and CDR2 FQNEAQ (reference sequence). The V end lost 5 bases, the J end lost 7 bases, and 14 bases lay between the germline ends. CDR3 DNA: TGTGCCAGCAGCCCGGAGGTGATGGGTGGCTACACCTTC. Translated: CASSPEVMGGYTF.

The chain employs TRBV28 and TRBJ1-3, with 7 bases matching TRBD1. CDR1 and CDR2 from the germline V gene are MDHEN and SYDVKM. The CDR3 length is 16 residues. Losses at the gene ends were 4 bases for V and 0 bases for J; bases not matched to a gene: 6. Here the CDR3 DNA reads TGTGCCAGCAGTTGGGACAGCCAGGGCTCTGGAAACACCATATATTTT. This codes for CASSWDSQGSGNTIYF.

The CDR3 is CATSKGNSAPEQYF. In nucleotides, the CDR3 is TGTGCCACCAGCAAGGGGAACTCGGCGCCCGAGCAGTACTTC. The genes are TRBV15 and TRBJ2-7; tentative D call: TRBD1 (5 bases). From germline, CDR1 is LNHNV and CDR2 YYDKDF (reference sequence). The germline V and J ends were trimmed by 4 bases and 6 bases, with 16 bases remaining between them. The CDR3 spans 14 residues. The full variable domain, rest sourced from reference TRBV15 and TRBJ2-7, is DAMVIQNPRYQVTQFGKPVTLSCSQTLNHNVMYWYQQKSSQAPKLLFHYYDKDFNNEADTPDNFQSRRPNTSFCFLDIRSPGLGDTAMYLCATSKGNSAPEQYFGPGTRLTVT.

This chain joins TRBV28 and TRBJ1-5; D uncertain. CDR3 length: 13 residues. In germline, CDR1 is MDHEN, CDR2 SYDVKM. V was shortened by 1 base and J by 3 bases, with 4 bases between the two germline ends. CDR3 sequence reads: CASSLYTNQPQHF. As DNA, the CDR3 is TGTGCCAGCAGTTTATACACCAATCAGCCCCAGCATTTT.